This entry features one T cell receptor beta chain sequence. Antigen: not known. The identical CDR3 is also encoded by other nucleotide sequences in the sample. These data belong to a study of T cell responses to AZD1222 COVID-19 vaccine. CDR3 length equals 14 residues. Germline CDR1 is MDHEN and CDR2 is SYDVKM. V shed 3 bases and J shed 0 bases, with 5 bases lying between them. Study results and caveats: The reported proportion of spike-specific TCRs targeting unmutated variant regions was nearly half.

Clones were read by immunoSEQ multiplex PCR, and TCRdb kept only the in-frame ones, dropping some. Here the sample spans about 130,000 clones, 93% being singletons. This TCR came from an adult in good health. V is TRBV28 and J is TRBJ1-4; no clear D. The sequenced sample was peripheral blood, obtained on day 0 of AZD1222 vaccination. The CDR3 coding sequence is TGTGCCAGCAGTTTTGGGACAACTAATGAAAAACTGTTTTTT. It is translated as CASSFGTTNEKLFF.